This T cell receptor (beta chain) was sequenced during a study of cytomegalovirus exposure and HLA in healthy donors. Notes on the study in general: Segments of the TCR beta V type were, in most cases, productive about 87% or about 30% of the time in an earlier analysis. Certain sequence variants were highly shared and formed a cluster, and this cluster was likely a sequencing artifact. Links to common viral pathogens appeared, in a later analysis, for several of the most significant clusters. A later analysis showed that HLA-associated TCR beta chains had undergone more clonal expansion than equally common others.

In germline, CDR1 is SEHNR, CDR2 FQNEAQ (reference sequence). Trimming left V 5 bases short and J 5 bases short, with 18 bases between. This CDR3 comprises 16 residues. This clone was counted a few times. Its antigen is unknown. The primer mix had 60 Vbeta and 13 Jbeta primers. The repertoire was sequenced with immunoSEQ multiplex PCR; TCRdb's copy has only in-frame clones and lacks some. The sample yields some 130,000 clones, around 10% seen once. This TCR derives from a woman between 40 and 55 years old in good health and CMV-seropositive. The sequencing sample was made of PBMCs. The chain combines TRBV7-9 with TRBJ2-2; TRBD1 is a possible D gene (6 bases). The CDR3 reads CASSPGTPLETGELFF. DNA for the CDR3: TGTGCCAGCAGCCCCGGGACACCTCTGGAGACCGGGGAGCTGTTTTTT.